This entry is about one T cell receptor beta chain. Its cognate antigen is unknown. This specimen comes from a study of long-term antiretroviral therapy in people with HIV. Study-level points and caveats: ART preceded a rise in diversity that nonetheless stayed lower than in transplant donor controls.

This was the immunoSEQ v3.0 assay at survey level. Libraries were prepared by immunoSEQ multiplex PCR; TCRdb keeps only in-frame clonotypes and omits some of them. The sample includes roughly 40,000 clones, 85% of them seen just once. Trimming shortened V by 2 bases and J by 3 bases, and 19 bases separated the two germline ends. Germline V CDR1 and CDR2: SGHTA, FQGTGA. The length of the CDR3 is 18 residues. The sequences come from unsorted PBMCs, collected 3.1 years after starting antiretroviral therapy. This sequence was found in a woman aged 45-60 years with HIV. J is TRBJ2-2 and V is TRBV7-3; no firm D call. In DNA form, the CDR3 reads TGTGCCAGCAGCTTACGGCCCCGGCGGACGGAAGACACCGGGGAGCTGTTTTTT. It is translated as CASSLRPRRTEDTGELFF.